This T cell receptor (beta chain) was identified during a study of shared clonotypes between healthy human individuals. The wider study: Used for every donor were three CD4 naive, three CD4 memory, two CD8 naive and one CD8 memory plate.

This clone was detected only a few times. Antigen: not known. Assay used: immunoSEQ multiplex PCR; TCRdb lists only in-frame clones, some missing. The profile shows more than 400,000 clones, about 96% of them singletons. Study-wide results and limits: Across subsets, estimated richness was generally greater for naive than for memory populations. For sorted subsets, rarefaction showed incomplete sequencing despite large depth.

The split of CD4+ cells yielded CD45RA+ naive and CD45RA-negative memory subsets. CDR3 size: 13 residues. V was clipped by 6 bases and J by 5 bases; unmatched bases: 4. Germline V lookup: CDR1 MNHNS, CDR2 SASEGT. The chain combines TRBV6-1 with TRBJ1-2, with 9 positions matching TRBD1. The sequence was collected from a woman aged 30 to 39 in good health. The sequenced sample was naive CD4+ T cells sorted from blood. Indicated subset: CD45RA+ positively selected. The CDR3 here is CASSNDRGYGYTF. In DNA form, the CDR3 reads TGTGCCAGCAGCAACGACAGGGGGTATGGCTACACCTTC.